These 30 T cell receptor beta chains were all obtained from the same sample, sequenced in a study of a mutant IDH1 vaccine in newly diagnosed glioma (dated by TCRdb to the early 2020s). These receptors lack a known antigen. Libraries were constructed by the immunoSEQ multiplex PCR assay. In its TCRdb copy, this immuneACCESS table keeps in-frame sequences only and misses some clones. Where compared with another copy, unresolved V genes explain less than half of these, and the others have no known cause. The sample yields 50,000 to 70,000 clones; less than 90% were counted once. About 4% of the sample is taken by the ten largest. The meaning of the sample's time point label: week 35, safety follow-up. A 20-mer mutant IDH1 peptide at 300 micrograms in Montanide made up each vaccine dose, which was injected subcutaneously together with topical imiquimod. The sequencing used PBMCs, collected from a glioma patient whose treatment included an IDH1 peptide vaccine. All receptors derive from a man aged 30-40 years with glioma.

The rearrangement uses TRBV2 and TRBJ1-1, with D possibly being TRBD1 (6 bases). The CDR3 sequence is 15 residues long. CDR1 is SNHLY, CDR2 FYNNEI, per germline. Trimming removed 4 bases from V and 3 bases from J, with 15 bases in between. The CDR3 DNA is TGTGCCAGCAGTGCCACCGGGACAACAGACACTGAAGCTTTCTTT. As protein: CASSATGTTDTEAFF.

In DNA, the CDR3 is TGTGCCAGCAGCCAGGGGTTAAGCACTGAAGCTTTCTTT. It codes for CASSQGLSTEAFF. The chain recombines TRBV7-6 with TRBJ1-1, with D maybe TRBD1 (6 bases). Trimming took 5 bases from V and 4 from J, leaving 11 bases between them. CDR3 size: 13 residues. Germline CDR1 and CDR2: SGHVS and FNYEAQ.

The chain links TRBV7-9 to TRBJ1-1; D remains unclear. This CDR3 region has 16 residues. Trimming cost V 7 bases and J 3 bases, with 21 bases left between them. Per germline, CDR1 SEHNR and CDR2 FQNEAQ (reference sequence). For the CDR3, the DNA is TGTGCCAGCAACAAGCTCCGGGCCCCTGCCGACACTGAAGCTTTCTTT. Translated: CASNKLRAPADTEAFF.

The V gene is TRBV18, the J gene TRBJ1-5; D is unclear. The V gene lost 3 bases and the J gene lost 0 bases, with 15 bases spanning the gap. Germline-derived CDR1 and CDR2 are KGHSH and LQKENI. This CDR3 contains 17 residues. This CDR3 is CASSPRVQEYSNQPQHF. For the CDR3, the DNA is TGTGCCAGCTCACCCCGCGTCCAGGAATATAGCAATCAGCCCCAGCATTTT.

CDR3 residues: CASSPTITGQGKYIQYF. CDR3 nucleotide sequence: TGCGCCAGCAGTCCTACAATTACGGGACAGGGGAAGTACATTCAGTACTTC. The chain has TRBV4-1 and TRBJ2-4, with 10 bases identical to TRBD1. The CDR3 is made up of 17 amino acids. The V gene end was trimmed by 6 bases and the J gene end by 8 bases; junction bases not matched to a gene: 16. Germline CDR1 is MGHRA and CDR2 is YSYEKL.

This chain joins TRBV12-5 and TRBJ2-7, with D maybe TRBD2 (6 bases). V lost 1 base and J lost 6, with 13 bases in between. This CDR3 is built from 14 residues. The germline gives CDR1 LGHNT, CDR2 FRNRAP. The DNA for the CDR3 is TGTGCTAGTGGTTTGGGGCAGGGAGGAGGCGAGCAGTACTTC. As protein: CASGLGQGGGEQYF.

CDR3 coding DNA: TGCGCCAGCAGCCAAGATCACCGTCCGGGCCTCTACGAGCAGTACTTC. Its translation: CASSQDHRPGLYEQYF. The rearrangement uses TRBV4-1 and TRBJ2-7; the D is unclear. Germline lookup yields CDR1 MGHRA and CDR2 YSYEKL. The CDR3 sequence is 16 residues long. V was clipped by 0 bases and J by 3 bases, with 15 bases between them.

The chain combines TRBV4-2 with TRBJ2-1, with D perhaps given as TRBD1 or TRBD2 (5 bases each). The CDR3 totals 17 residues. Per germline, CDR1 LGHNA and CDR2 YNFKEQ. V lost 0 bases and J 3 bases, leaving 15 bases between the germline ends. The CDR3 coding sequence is TGTGCCAGCAGCCAAGATGAGTGGGGACCGGACTACAATGAGCAGTTCTTC. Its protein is CASSQDEWGPDYNEQFF.

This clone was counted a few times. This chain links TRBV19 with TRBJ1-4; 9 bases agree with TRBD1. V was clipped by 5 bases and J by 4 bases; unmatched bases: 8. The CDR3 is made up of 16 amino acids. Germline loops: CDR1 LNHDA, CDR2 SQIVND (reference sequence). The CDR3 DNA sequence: TGTGCCAGTAGTGCGCGGACAGGGGAGGTTAATGAAAAACTGTTTTTT. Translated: CASSARTGEVNEKLFF.

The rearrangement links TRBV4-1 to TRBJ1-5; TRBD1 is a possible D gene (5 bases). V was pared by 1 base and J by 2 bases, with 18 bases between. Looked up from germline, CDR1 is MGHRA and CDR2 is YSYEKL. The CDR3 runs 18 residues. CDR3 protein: CASSQVFGGASGNQPQHF. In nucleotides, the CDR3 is TGCGCCAGCAGCCAAGTCTTTGGCGGGGCATCGGGCAATCAGCCCCAGCATTTT.

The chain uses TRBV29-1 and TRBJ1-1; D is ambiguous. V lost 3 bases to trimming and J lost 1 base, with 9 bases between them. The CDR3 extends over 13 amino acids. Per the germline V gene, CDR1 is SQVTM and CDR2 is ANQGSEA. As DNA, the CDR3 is TGCAGCGTTGAGGCCAGGTGGAACACTGAAGCTTTCTTT. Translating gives CSVEARWNTEAFF. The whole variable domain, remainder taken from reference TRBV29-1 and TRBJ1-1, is SAVISQKPSRDICQRGTSLTIQCQVDSQVTMMFWYRQQPGQSLTLIATANQGSEATYESGFVIDKFPISRPNLTFSTLTVSNMSPEDSSIYLCSVEARWNTEAFFGQGTRLTVV.

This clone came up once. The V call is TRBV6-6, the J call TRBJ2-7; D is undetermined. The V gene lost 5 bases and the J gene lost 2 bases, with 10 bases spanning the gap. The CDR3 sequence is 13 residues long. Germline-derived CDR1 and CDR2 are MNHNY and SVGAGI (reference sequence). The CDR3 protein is CASSRVAAYEQYF. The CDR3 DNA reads TGTGCCAGCAGTAGGGTCGCGGCCTACGAGCAGTACTTC.

The CDR3 DNA reads as TGTGCCAGCAGCGGCTACGGGGGGAACTACGAGCAGTACTTC. This encodes CASSGYGGNYEQYF. The rearrangement joins TRBV5-4 to TRBJ2-7; the match to TRBD2 covers 7 bases. The CDR3 length is 14 residues. V trimming: 4 bases; J trimming: 3 bases; junction bases outside the gene matches: 7. Germline V gene data show CDR1 as SGHNT and CDR2 as YYREEE (reference sequence). Based on the CDR3 plus reference TRBV5-4 and TRBJ2-7, the full variable domain is ETGVTQSPTHLIKTRGQQVTLRCSSQSGHNTVSWYQQALGQGPQFIFQYYREEENGRGNFPPRFSGLQFPNYSSELNVNALELDDSALYLCASSGYGGNYEQYFGPGTRLTVT.

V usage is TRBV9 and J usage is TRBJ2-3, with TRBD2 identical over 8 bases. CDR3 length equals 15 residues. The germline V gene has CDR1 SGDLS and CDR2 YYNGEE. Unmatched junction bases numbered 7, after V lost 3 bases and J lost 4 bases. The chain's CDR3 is CASSAREGSSDTQYF. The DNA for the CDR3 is TGTGCCAGCAGCGCCCGGGAGGGATCTTCAGATACGCAGTATTTT.

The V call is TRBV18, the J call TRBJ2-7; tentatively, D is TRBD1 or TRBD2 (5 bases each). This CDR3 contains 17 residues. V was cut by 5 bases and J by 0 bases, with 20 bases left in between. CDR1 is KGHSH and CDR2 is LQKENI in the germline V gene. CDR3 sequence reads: CASSGTPVGPSSYEQYF. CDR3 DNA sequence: TGTGCCAGCTCAGGGACCCCCGTGGGACCGAGCTCCTACGAGCAGTACTTC.

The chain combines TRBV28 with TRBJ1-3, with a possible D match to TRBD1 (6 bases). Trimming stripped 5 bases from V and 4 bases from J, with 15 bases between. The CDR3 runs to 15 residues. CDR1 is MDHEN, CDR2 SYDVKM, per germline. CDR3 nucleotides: TGTGCCAGCAGTGTGAAAGGGGGTTTAGGAAACACCATATATTTT. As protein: CASSVKGGLGNTIYF.

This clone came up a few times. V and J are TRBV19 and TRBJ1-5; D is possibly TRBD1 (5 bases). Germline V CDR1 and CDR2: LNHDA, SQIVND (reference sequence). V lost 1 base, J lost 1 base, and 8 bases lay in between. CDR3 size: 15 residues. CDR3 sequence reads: CASSIGQLSNQPQHF. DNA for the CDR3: TGTGCCAGTAGTATAGGACAGCTAAGCAATCAGCCCCAGCATTTT.

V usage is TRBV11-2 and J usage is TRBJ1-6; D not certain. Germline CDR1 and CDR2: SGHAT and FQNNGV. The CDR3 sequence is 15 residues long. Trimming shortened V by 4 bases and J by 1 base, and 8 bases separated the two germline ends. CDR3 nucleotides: TGTGCCAGCAGCTCCCATAAGTCCTATAATTCACCCCTCCACTTT. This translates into CASSSHKSYNSPLHF. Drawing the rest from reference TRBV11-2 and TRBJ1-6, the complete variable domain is EAGVAQSPRYKIIEKRQSVAFWCNPISGHATLYWYQQILGQGPKLLIQFQNNGVVDDSQLPKDRFSAERLKGVDSTLKIQPAKLEDSAVYLCASSSHKSYNSPLHFGNGTRLTVT.

The CDR3 loop reads CASSLRQGGRTPLHF. As DNA, the CDR3 is TGTGCCAGCAGCCTCAGACAGGGCGGGCGTACACCCCTCCACTTT. V usage is TRBV14 and J usage is TRBJ1-6; 7 bases line up with TRBD1. The length of the CDR3 is 15 residues. Germline CDR1 reads SGHDN; CDR2 reads FVKESK. Trimming at V came to 4 bases and at J to 11 bases, leaving 11 bases not matched to a gene.

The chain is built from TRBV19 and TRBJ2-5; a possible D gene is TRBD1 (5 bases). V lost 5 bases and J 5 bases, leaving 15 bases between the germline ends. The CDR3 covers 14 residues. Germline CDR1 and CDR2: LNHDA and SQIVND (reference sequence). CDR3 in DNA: TGTGCCAGTAGTCCTCAGGGTCGGATGGAGACCCAGTACTTC. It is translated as CASSPQGRMETQYF. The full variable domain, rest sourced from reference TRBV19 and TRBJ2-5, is DGGITQSPKYLFRKEGQNVTLSCEQNLNHDAMYWYRQDPGQGLRLIYYSQIVNDFQKGDIAEGYSVSREKKESFPLTVTSAQKNPTAFYLCASSPQGRMETQYFGPGTRLLVL.

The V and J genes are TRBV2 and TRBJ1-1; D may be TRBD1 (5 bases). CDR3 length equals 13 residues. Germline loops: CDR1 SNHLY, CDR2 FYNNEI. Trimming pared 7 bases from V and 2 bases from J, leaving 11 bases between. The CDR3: CASKVQGNTEAFF. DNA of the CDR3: TGTGCCAGCAAAGTGCAGGGAAACACTGAAGCTTTCTTT.

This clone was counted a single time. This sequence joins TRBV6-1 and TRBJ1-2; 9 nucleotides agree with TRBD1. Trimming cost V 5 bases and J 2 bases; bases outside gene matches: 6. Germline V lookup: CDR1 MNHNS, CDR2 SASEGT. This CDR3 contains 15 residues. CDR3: CASSKLGQGNYGYTF. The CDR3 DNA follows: TGTGCCAGCAGTAAATTGGGACAGGGAAACTATGGCTACACCTTC.

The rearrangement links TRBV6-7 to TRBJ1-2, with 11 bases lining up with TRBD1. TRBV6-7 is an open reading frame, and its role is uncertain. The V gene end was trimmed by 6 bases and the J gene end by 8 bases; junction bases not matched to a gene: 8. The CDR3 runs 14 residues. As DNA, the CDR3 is TGTGCCAGCAGGTGGACAGGGGGCGCAGAGGGCTACACCTTC. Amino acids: CASRWTGGAEGYTF.

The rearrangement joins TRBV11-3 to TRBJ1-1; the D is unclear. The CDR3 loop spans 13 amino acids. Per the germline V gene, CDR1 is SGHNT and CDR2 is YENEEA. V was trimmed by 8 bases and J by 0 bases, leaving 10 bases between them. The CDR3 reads CASGKDMNTEAFF. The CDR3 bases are TGTGCCAGCGGGAAGGATATGAACACTGAAGCTTTCTTT.

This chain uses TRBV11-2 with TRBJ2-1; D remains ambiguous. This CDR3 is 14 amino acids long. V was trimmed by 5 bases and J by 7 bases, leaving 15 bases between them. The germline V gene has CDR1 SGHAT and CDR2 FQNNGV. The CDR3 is CASSLPEILNEQFF. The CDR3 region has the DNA TGTGCCAGCAGCCTCCCGGAGATCTTAAATGAGCAGTTCTTC. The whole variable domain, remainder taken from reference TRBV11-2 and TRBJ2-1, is EAGVAQSPRYKIIEKRQSVAFWCNPISGHATLYWYQQILGQGPKLLIQFQNNGVVDDSQLPKDRFSAERLKGVDSTLKIQPAKLEDSAVYLCASSLPEILNEQFFGPGTRLTVL.

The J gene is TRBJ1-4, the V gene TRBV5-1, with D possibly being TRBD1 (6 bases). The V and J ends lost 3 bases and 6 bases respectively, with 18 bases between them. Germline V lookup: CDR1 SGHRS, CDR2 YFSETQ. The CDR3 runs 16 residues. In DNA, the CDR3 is TGCGCCAGCAGCTCAGGGGCGACGATGGGGGATGAAAAACTGTTTTTT. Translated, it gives CASSSGATMGDEKLFF.

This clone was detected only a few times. This chain's CDR3 is CASSGHGYSNQPQHF. CDR3 nucleotide sequence: TGTGCCAGCAGTGGCCATGGCTATAGCAATCAGCCCCAGCATTTT. The chain uses TRBV2 and TRBJ1-5; D gene unclear. Trimming stripped 4 bases from V and 0 bases from J, with 10 bases between. CDR1 and CDR2 from the germline V gene are SNHLY and FYNNEI. This CDR3 has 15 residues.

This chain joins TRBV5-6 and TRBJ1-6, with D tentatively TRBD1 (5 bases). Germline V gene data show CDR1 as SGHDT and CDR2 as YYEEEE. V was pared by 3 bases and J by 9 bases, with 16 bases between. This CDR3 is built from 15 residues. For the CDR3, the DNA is TGTGCCAGCAGCTCAGACAGTATTGGCAGTTCACCCCTCCACTTT. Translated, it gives CASSSDSIGSSPLHF.

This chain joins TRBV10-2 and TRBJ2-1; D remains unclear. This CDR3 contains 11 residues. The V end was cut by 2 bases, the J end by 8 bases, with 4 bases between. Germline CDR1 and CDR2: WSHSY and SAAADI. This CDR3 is CASSERDEQFF. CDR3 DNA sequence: TGCGCCAGCAGTGAGCGGGATGAGCAGTTCTTC.

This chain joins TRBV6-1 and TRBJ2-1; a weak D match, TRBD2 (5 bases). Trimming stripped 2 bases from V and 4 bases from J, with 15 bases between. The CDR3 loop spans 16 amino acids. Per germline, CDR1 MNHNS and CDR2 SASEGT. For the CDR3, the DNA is TGTGCCAGCAGTGAAAGGACTTCCTATGCGTACAATGAGCAGTTCTTC. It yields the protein CASSERTSYAYNEQFF.